This record covers a single TCR beta chain. Its cognate antigen is unknown. This entry is derived from a study of beta chain features in type 1 diabetes. Study results and limitations: Researchers report that Type 1 diabetes patients had moderately but significantly shorter TCRB CDR3s across all four CD4+ subsets.

The investigators reverse transcribed all of the isolated RNA, so they sequenced expressed TCRB transcripts. This table comes from immunoSEQ multiplex PCR, and its TCRdb copy is limited to in-frame clones, with some not included. The profile covers tens of thousands of clones, with 45% to 50% appearing a single time and 0.7% taken by the ten largest. Sequenced sample: central memory CD4+ T cells from blood. The TCR originated in a man aged 25-45 years with type 1 diabetes.

In DNA, the CDR3 is TGTGCCAGCAGCTTATGGGGCTCCAATCAGCCCCAGCATTTT. Protein: CASSLWGSNQPQHF. This chain joins TRBV11-2 and TRBJ1-5, with D perhaps matching TRBD1 (5 bases). The germline CDR1 and CDR2 sequences are SGHAT and FQNNGV. Trimming cost V 2 bases and J 3 bases, with 8 bases left between them. CDR3 length: 14 residues.